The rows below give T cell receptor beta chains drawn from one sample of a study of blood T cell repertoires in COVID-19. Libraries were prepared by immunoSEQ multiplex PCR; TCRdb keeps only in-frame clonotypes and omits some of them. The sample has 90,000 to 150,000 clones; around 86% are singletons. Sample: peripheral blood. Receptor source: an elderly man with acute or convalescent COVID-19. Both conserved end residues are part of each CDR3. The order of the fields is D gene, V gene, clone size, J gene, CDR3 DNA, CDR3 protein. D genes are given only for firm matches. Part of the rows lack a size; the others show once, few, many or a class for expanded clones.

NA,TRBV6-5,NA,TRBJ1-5,TGTGCCACGGAGGGTAGCGGCAATCAGCCCCAGCATTTT,CATEGSGNQPQHF
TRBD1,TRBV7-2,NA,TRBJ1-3,TGTGCCAGCAGCTTAACTGGGACAGGGGGCCCTGGAAACACCATATATTTT,CASSLTGTGGPGNTIYF
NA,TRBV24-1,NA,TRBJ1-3,TGTGCCACCAGTGACAGAGGATCTGGAAACACCATATATTTT,CATSDRGSGNTIYF
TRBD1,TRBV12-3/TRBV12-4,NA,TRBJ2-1,TGTGCCAGCCAGGACAGGGCCAATGAGCAGTTCTTC,CASQDRANEQFF
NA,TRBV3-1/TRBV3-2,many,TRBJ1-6,TGTGCCAGCAGCGGGGGGGGAACTTCCTATAATTCACCCCTCCACTTT,CASSGGGTSYNSPLHF
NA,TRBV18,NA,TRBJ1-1,TGTGCCAGCTCACCAATAAAACAGGGTGGAACTGAAGCTTTCTTT,CASSPIKQGGTEAFF
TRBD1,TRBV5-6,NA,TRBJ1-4,TGTGCCAGCAGCTTGATGACAGGGGTGTTGGGAACTAATGAAAAACTGTTTTTT,CASSLMTGVLGTNEKLFF
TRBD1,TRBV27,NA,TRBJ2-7,TGTGCCAGCAGTATCGGGACAGGGTGGTCGGAGCAGTACTTC,CASSIGTGWSEQYF
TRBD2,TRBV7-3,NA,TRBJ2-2,TGTGCCAGCAGCTTAACGGGCGGGAGTAGCACCGGGGAGCTGTTTTTT,CASSLTGGSSTGELFF
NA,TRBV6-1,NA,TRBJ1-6,TGTGCCAGCAGTGACCGGGGGGGAAATGTTTCACCCCTCCACTTT,CASSDRGGNVSPLHF
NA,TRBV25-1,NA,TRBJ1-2,TGTGCCAGCAGTGAATCTGACTATGGCTACACCTTC,CASSESDYGYTF
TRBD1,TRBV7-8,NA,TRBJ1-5,TGTGCCAGCAGCGGTGGGACAGGGCCTTTTCAGCCCCAGCATTTT,CASSGGTGPFQPQHF
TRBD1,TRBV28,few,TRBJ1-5,TGTGCCAGCAGTCCCGACAGGGTTTCCAATCAGCCCCAGCATTTT,CASSPDRVSNQPQHF
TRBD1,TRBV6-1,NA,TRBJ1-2,TGTGCCAGCAGTGAAGCTCCGGACAGGGCCTATGGCTACACCTTC,CASSEAPDRAYGYTF
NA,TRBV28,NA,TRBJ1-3,TGTGCCAGCAGTTTCTCAGTGAAAGCTGGAAACACCATATATTTT,CASSFSVKAGNTIYF
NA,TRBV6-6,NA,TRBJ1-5,TGTGCCAGCAGTTCCGCCGCGGGCAATCAGCCCCAGCATTTT,CASSSAAGNQPQHF
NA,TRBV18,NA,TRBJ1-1,TGTGCCAGCTCACCACCGGGGGCAGCGAACACTGAAGCTTTCTTT,CASSPPGAANTEAFF
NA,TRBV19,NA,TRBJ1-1,TGTGCCAGTAGTGGTACAGGCCAGAACACTGAAGCTTTCTTT,CASSGTGQNTEAFF
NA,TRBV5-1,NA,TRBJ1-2,TGCGCCAGCAGCCCGGCAGGGAGGGAACACTATGGCTACACCTTC,CASSPAGREHYGYTF
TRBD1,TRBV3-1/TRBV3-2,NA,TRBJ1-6,TGTGCCAGCAGCCAAGAAGGTGGGACAGGGTATAATTCACCCCTCCACTTT,CASSQEGGTGYNSPLHF
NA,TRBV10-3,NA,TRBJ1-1,TGTGCCATCAGTGGGGTCCGAGGGGGAAGTCCTGAAGCTTTCTTT,CAISGVRGGSPEAFF
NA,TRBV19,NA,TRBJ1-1,TGTGCCAGTAGAACGGACAGAAGAAACACTGAAGCTTTCTTT,CASRTDRRNTEAFF